The 6 T cell receptor beta chains below come from one sample, sequenced in a study of cytomegalovirus exposure and HLA in healthy donors. Here immunoSEQ multiplex PCR was the method, and the copy in TCRdb shows in-frame clones only, minus some. Among around 160,000 clones listed, approximately 81% were seen once. Sequencing was done on a sample of PBMCs. The receptors were gathered from a man aged 30-40 years in good health and CMV-seropositive.

The V gene is TRBV7-6, the J gene TRBJ2-1; weak D call: TRBD1 (6 bases). V was pared by 5 bases and J by 1 base, with 12 bases between. CDR3 length equals 15 residues. The germline gives CDR1 SGHVS, CDR2 FNYEAQ. CDR3: CASSLGTSSYNEQFF. CDR3 bases: TGTGCCAGCAGCCTAGGGACAAGTTCCTACAATGAGCAGTTCTTC.

The chain joins TRBV29-1 to TRBJ2-7; 13 nucleotides agree with TRBD2. V lost 6 bases and J lost 3; bases outside the gene matches: 11. The V gene's germline CDR1 is SQVTM and CDR2 ANQGSEA. The CDR3 loop spans 16 amino acids. As DNA, the CDR3 is TGCAGCGTCTTGGACGGCGGACTAGCGGGAGTCTACGAGCAGTACTTC. Amino acid sequence: CSVLDGGLAGVYEQYF.

The rearrangement joins TRBV28 to TRBJ1-5; D is ambiguous. V was trimmed by 1 base and J by 7 bases, leaving 5 bases between them. CDR3 length: 12 residues. Germline values: CDR1 MDHEN, CDR2 SYDVKM. CDR3 region: CASSLSGQPQHF. CDR3 DNA sequence: TGTGCCAGCAGTTTATCGGGGCAGCCCCAGCATTTT.

The genes are TRBV12-5 and TRBJ2-1; the D gene is possibly TRBD1 (6 bases). V dropped 1 base and J dropped 7 bases, with 8 bases sitting between them. This CDR3 has 13 amino acids. Germline CDR1 and CDR2: LGHNT and FRNRAP. Here the CDR3 DNA reads TGTGCTAGTGGTTTGGGGACAGCTAATGAGCAGTTCTTC. Protein sequence: CASGLGTANEQFF.

The chain joins TRBV5-1 to TRBJ2-7; TRBD2 matches at 9 bases. The J segment lost 3 bases and the V segment lost 0 bases, leaving 4 bases of the junction unmatched. The CDR3 contains 15 residues. CDR1 and CDR2 from the germline V gene are SGHRS and YFSETQ. The CDR3 sequence: CASSLASGTYYEQYF. The CDR3 nucleotides read TGCGCCAGCAGCTTGGCTAGCGGGACCTACTACGAGCAGTACTTC.

This clone was seen once. The chain recombines TRBV9 with TRBJ2-1; TRBD1 matches at 7 bases. CDR3 length: 15 residues. CDR1 and CDR2 from the germline V gene are SGDLS and YYNGEE. The trim removed 3 bases at V and 2 bases at J, leaving 5 bases unmatched. CDR3: CASSGDRVPYNEQFF. The CDR3 region has the DNA TGTGCCAGCAGCGGCGACAGGGTCCCCTACAATGAGCAGTTCTTC.